Shown below are 5 T cell receptor beta chains from a single sample sequenced in a study of a mutant IDH1 vaccine in newly diagnosed glioma. Clones were sequenced by immunoSEQ multiplex PCR, and TCRdb holds only the in-frame ones, with some missing. The profile covers 98,000 or so clones, with approximately 90% appearing a single time and around 0.6% taken by the ten largest. Time point denoted: baseline, week 1 (first vaccination visit). The treatment is: pre-vaccination baseline after standard-of-care therapy. The sequencing used PBMCs, collected from a glioma patient treated with radiotherapy, temozolomide or both. The receptors were sampled from a woman in her forties or fifties with glioma.

This rearrangement joins TRBV7-2 to TRBJ1-1; D gene uncertain. Germline loops: CDR1 SGHTA, CDR2 FQGNSA. This CDR3 region has 12 residues. Trimming pared 6 bases from V and 1 base from J, leaving 6 bases between. CDR3 in DNA: TGTGCCAGCAGTTTTGAGAACACTGAAGCTTTCTTT. This translates into CASSFENTEAFF.

The chain links TRBV6-6 to TRBJ2-7; 7 bases fit TRBD2. This CDR3 has 15 amino acids. V trimming: 6 bases; J trimming: 2 bases; junction bases outside the gene matches: 10. Germline values: CDR1 MNHNY, CDR2 SVGAGI (reference sequence). CDR3 loop: CASSTPQRGPYEQYF. CDR3 coding DNA: TGTGCCAGCAGCACCCCCCAGCGGGGCCCCTACGAGCAGTACTTC.

The chain couples TRBV29-1 to TRBJ2-1; TRBD1 matches at 7 bases. Trimming at V came to 7 bases and at J to 3 bases, leaving 9 bases not matched to a gene. The CDR3 has 14 residues. CDR1 is SQVTM and CDR2 is ANQGSEA in the germline V gene. The CDR3 nucleotides read TGCAGCGCAGAAGACAGGGACAACTACAATGAGCAGTTCTTC. Translation: CSAEDRDNYNEQFF.

The V and J genes are TRBV11-2 and TRBJ2-3; D may match TRBD1 or TRBD2 (5 bases each). The length of the CDR3 is 15 residues. V was shortened by 5 bases and J by 2 bases, with 14 bases between the two germline ends. Germline lookup yields CDR1 SGHAT and CDR2 FQNNGV. The CDR3 sequence is CASSPRGATTDTQYF. CDR3 coding DNA: TGTGCCAGCAGCCCCCGAGGGGCCACCACAGATACGCAGTATTTT. Together with reference TRBV11-2 and TRBJ2-3, the CDR3 gives the full variable domain: EAGVAQSPRYKIIEKRQSVAFWCNPISGHATLYWYQQILGQGPKLLIQFQNNGVVDDSQLPKDRFSAERLKGVDSTLKIQPAKLEDSAVYLCASSPRGATTDTQYFGPGTRLTVL.

This clone was picked up one time. The chain couples TRBV18 to TRBJ1-1; D remains ambiguous. The CDR3 runs 15 residues. Trimming took 3 bases from V and 5 from J, leaving 16 bases between them. From germline, CDR1 is KGHSH and CDR2 LQKENI. In DNA, the CDR3 is TGTGCCAGCTCACCCGGTGAGGGTAGTAGGACTGAAGCTTTCTTT. Translating gives CASSPGEGSRTEAFF.